The 32 T cell receptor beta chains below come from one sample, sequenced in a study of CD8 T cells in Susac syndrome. The authors reverse transcribed about 0.5 to 1 ug RNA with random hexamers. Using its own MiXCR run on the immunoSEQ multiplex PCR reads, TCRdb lists one record per CDR3 protein. The sample carries roughly 140,000 distinct CDR3 sequences, 95% recorded once. Source material: CD4+ T cells from PBMCs. These receptors originate from a human donor with Susac syndrome.

The chain carries TRBV12-3 or TRBV12-4 and TRBJ2-7; a possible D gene is TRBD1 (5 bases). V was clipped by 6 bases and J by 2 bases, with 14 bases between them. The CDR3 is made up of 14 amino acids. The CDR3 coding sequence is TGTGCCAGCAGGCCTGAGACAGCGCCCTACGAGCAGTACTTC. This gives the protein CASRPETAPYEQYF.

The J gene is TRBJ2-4, the V gene TRBV29-1, with 7 bases aligning to TRBD1. Germline V CDR1 and CDR2: SQVTM, ANQGSEA. This CDR3 has 11 amino acids. Losses at the gene ends were 7 bases for V and 6 bases for J; bases not matched to a gene: 3. CDR3 coding DNA: TGCAGCGACCGGGACAGAAACATTCAGTACTTC. Translating it yields CSDRDRNIQYF.

The gene calls are TRBV14 and TRBJ2-6; D unclear. Trimming took off 3 bases at V and 6 bases at J, with 9 bases between the two ends. CDR1 is SGHDN, CDR2 FVKESK, per germline. The CDR3 covers 14 residues. CDR3: CASSQRTLANVLTF. Written as DNA, the CDR3 is TGTGCCAGCAGCCAGAGGACCCTGGCCAACGTCCTGACTTTC.

This chain joins TRBV29-1 and TRBJ2-2; D possibly uses TRBD1 or TRBD2 (5 bases each). V was pared by 7 bases and J by 3 bases, with 12 bases between. CDR1 and CDR2 from the germline V gene are SQVTM and ANQGSEA. The CDR3 runs 13 residues. The CDR3 sequence is CSASGTHTGELFF. In DNA, the CDR3 is TGCAGCGCTTCCGGGACCCACACCGGGGAGCTGTTTTTT.

V gene TRBV7-9 combines with J gene TRBJ1-4; D gene uncertain. The germline V gene encodes CDR1 SEHNR and CDR2 FQNEAQ (reference sequence). V was trimmed by 0 bases and J by 7 bases, leaving 9 bases between them. This CDR3 contains 14 residues. The CDR3 coding sequence is TGTGCCAGCAGCTTAGCGTCAGGAGGTGAAAAACTGTTTTTT. It specifies CASSLASGGEKLFF.

The chain recombines TRBV29-1 with TRBJ1-1, with TRBD1 as a possible D gene (5 bases). The CDR3 runs 14 residues. In germline, CDR1 is SQVTM, CDR2 ANQGSEA. V was trimmed by 3 bases and J by 0 bases, leaving 11 bases between them. CDR3 sequence reads: CSVDPTAMNTEAFF. The CDR3 bases are TGCAGCGTTGACCCGACAGCTATGAACACTGAAGCTTTCTTT. The whole variable domain, remainder taken from reference TRBV29-1 and TRBJ1-1, is SAVISQKPSRDICQRGTSLTIQCQVDSQVTMMFWYRQQPGQSLTLIATANQGSEATYESGFVIDKFPISRPNLTFSTLTVSNMSPEDSSIYLCSVDPTAMNTEAFFGQGTRLTVV.

The chain carries TRBV14 and TRBJ1-2, with D possibly TRBD1 on 5 matching bases. Germline-derived CDR1 and CDR2 are SGHDN and FVKESK. CDR3 length: 14 residues. The V and J ends lost 0 bases and 5 bases respectively, with 10 bases between them. For the CDR3, the DNA is TGTGCCAGCAGCCAAGATGGGGGGACTTATGGCTACACCTTC. It codes for CASSQDGGTYGYTF. Complete variable domain (other parts from reference TRBV14 and TRBJ1-2): EAGVTQFPSHSVIEKGQTVTLRCDPISGHDNLYWYRRVMGKEIKFLLHFVKESKQDESGMPNNRFLAERTGGTYSTLKVQPAELEDSGVYFCASSQDGGTYGYTFGSGTRLTVV.

The chain couples TRBV2 to TRBJ2-7; 8 bases line up with TRBD1. Germline CDR1 and CDR2: SNHLY and FYNNEI. This CDR3 spans 14 amino acids. Trimming took 2 bases from V and 4 from J; bases not matched to a gene: 4. The CDR3 reads CASSETTGGYEQYF. CDR3 nucleotides: TGTGCCAGCAGTGAAACAACAGGGGGGTACGAGCAGTACTTC. The full variable domain, with the rest looked up from reference TRBV2 and TRBJ2-7, is EPEVTQTPSHQVTQMGQEVILRCVPISNHLYFYWYRQILGQKVEFLVSFYNNEISEKSEIFDDQFSVERPDGSNFTLKIRSTKLEDSAMYFCASSETTGGYEQYFGPGTRLTVT.

This clonotype was detected a few times. The chain joins TRBV20-1 to TRBJ2-5; 9 positions agree with TRBD1. Germline CDR1 reads DFQATT; CDR2 reads SNEGSKA (reference sequence). The CDR3 sequence is 12 residues long. Trimming took 3 bases from V and 4 from J; bases not matched to a gene: 0. The DNA for the CDR3 is TGCAGTGCTAGGGACAGGGGAGAGACCCAGTACTTC. Its protein product is CSARDRGETQYF.

The chain carries TRBV7-2 and TRBJ2-5, with 11 nucleotides matching TRBD2. J gave up 3 bases and V 6 bases, and 3 bases lay outside the gene matches. There are 14 residues in the CDR3. CDR1 is SGHTA and CDR2 is FQGNSA in the germline V gene. The DNA of the CDR3 is TGTGCCAGCAGACCTAGCGGGGGGAAAGAGACCCAGTACTTC. It codes for CASRPSGGKETQYF.

CDR3 bases: TGTGCCAGCAGCCAAGCGTGGACTAGCGGGAGCTACGAGCAGTACTTC. As protein: CASSQAWTSGSYEQYF. This chain joins TRBV6-1 and TRBJ2-7, with 13 bases identical to TRBD2. This CDR3 spans 16 amino acids. Germline lookup yields CDR1 MNHNS and CDR2 SASEGT. The J segment lost 3 bases and the V segment lost 6 bases, leaving 8 bases of the junction unmatched.

V gene TRBV24-1 combines with J gene TRBJ2-2; D is uncertain. Germline V gene lookup returns CDR1 KGHDR and CDR2 SFDVKD. The V end was cut by 5 bases, the J end by 2 bases, with 8 bases between. This CDR3 is built from 14 residues. The CDR3 loop reads CATSATDNTGELFF. The CDR3 region has the DNA TGTGCCACCAGTGCAACGGACAACACCGGGGAGCTGTTTTTT.

CDR3 bases: TGTGCCAGCAGTGTTGGCAATTTCTACGAGCAGTACTTC. It encodes CASSVGNFYEQYF. The chain combines TRBV2 with TRBJ2-7; D is unclear. The germline gives CDR1 SNHLY, CDR2 FYNNEI. Trimming shortened V by 4 bases and J by 3 bases, and 10 bases separated the two germline ends. The CDR3 is made up of 13 amino acids.

The genes are TRBV20-1 and TRBJ1-4; 7 bases line up with TRBD1. This CDR3 is built from 17 residues. Germline CDR1 reads DFQATT; CDR2 reads SNEGSKA (reference sequence). Trimming took 3 bases from V and 3 from J; bases not matched to a gene: 13. Here the CDR3 DNA reads TGCAGTGCTAGTCGAGGGGCAGGGGGGCCTTCTAATGAAAAACTGTTTTTT. Translation gives CSASRGAGGPSNEKLFF.

This clonotype was seen just once. The CDR3 nucleotides are TGTGCCAGCAGCGTAGACCCGACAGTCAACACTGAAGCTTTCTTT. This encodes CASSVDPTVNTEAFF. The chain couples TRBV9 to TRBJ1-1; D may be TRBD1 (5 bases). This CDR3 region has 15 residues. Germline V gives CDR1 SGDLS, CDR2 YYNGEE. Trimming left V 0 bases short and J 2 bases short, with 11 bases between.

Only one count was recorded for this clonotype. The genes are TRBV7-2 and TRBJ2-3; D gene unclear. The CDR3 has 12 amino acids. The V end lost 2 bases, the J end lost 14 bases, and 14 bases lay between the germline ends. Germline-derived CDR1 and CDR2 are SGHTA and FQGNSA. CDR3 sequence reads: CASSLQDTGWYF. CDR3 bases: TGTGCCAGCAGCTTACAGGATACCGGGTGGTATTTT.

V and J are TRBV4-1 and TRBJ2-7, with D possibly matching TRBD1 (6 bases). This CDR3 has 17 amino acids. V gave up 0 bases and J gave up 0 bases, with 15 bases separating them. The germline V gene encodes CDR1 MGHRA and CDR2 YSYEKL. This CDR3 reads CASSQDSGGVPSYEQYF. As DNA, the CDR3 is TGCGCCAGCAGCCAAGATAGTGGGGGCGTCCCCTCCTACGAGCAGTACTTC.

The V gene is TRBV12-3 or TRBV12-4, the J gene TRBJ2-7; the D gene is possibly TRBD2 (5 bases). The CDR3 runs 14 residues. Trimming pared 7 bases from V and 2 bases from J, leaving 15 bases between. CDR3 in amino acids: CASTLAGRTYEQYF. The CDR3, as DNA: TGTGCCAGCACACTGGCGGGTCGTACCTACGAGCAGTACTTC.

The chain combines TRBV4-3 with TRBJ2-3; TRBD2 might be the D (5 bases). Germline V gene data show CDR1 as LGHNA and CDR2 as YSLEER. The germline V and J ends were trimmed by 6 bases and 3 bases, with 10 bases remaining between them. The CDR3 sequence is 13 residues long. This CDR3 is CASSRGGTDTQYF. The CDR3 nucleotides read TGCGCCAGCAGTCGTGGCGGGACAGATACGCAGTATTTT.

J is TRBJ1-6 and V is TRBV7-2, with D possibly matching TRBD1 (6 bases). The CDR3 length is 16 residues. CDR1 is SGHTA, CDR2 FQGNSA, per germline. The V end lost 5 bases, the J end lost 6 bases, and 17 bases lay between the germline ends. CDR3: CASSPEQGPGNSPLHF. CDR3 DNA sequence: TGTGCCAGCAGCCCAGAACAGGGACCGGGTAATTCACCCCTCCACTTT.

The rearrangement joins TRBV29-1 to TRBJ2-7; D possibly corresponds to TRBD2 (5 bases). The CDR3 has 12 amino acids. Deletions cut 4 bases from V and 3 bases from J, with 10 bases between. Germline V gene data show CDR1 as SQVTM and CDR2 as ANQGSEA. The CDR3 sequence is CSVGTAGYEQYF. CDR3 DNA: TGCAGCGTTGGGACTGCAGGCTACGAGCAGTACTTC.

The CDR3, as DNA: TGTGCCAGCAGTGAATGGGTGGGCGGGTCCACAGATACGCAGTATTTT. Residues: CASSEWVGGSTDTQYF. The chain uses TRBV25-1 and TRBJ2-3, with a weak D call TRBD2 (5 bases). With 1 base removed from V and 2 bases from J, the gap between germline ends came to 13 bases. The CDR3 is 16 amino acids. CDR1 is MGHDK, CDR2 SYGVNS, per germline.

The chain couples TRBV20-1 to TRBJ2-2; TRBD2 matches at 13 bases. The CDR3 is 16 residues long. Germline CDR1 and CDR2: DFQATT and SNEGSKA (reference sequence). V shed 1 base and J 5 bases; nucleotides not matched to a gene: 4. The CDR3 DNA follows: TGCAGTGCTAGAGGACTAGCGGGGGGTCATACCGGGGAGCTGTTTTTT. It specifies CSARGLAGGHTGELFF.

The V gene is TRBV3-1, the J gene TRBJ2-7; 7 nucleotides align to TRBD1. The CDR3 is 14 amino acids. Trimming cost V 3 bases and J 6 bases; bases outside gene matches: 8. Germline-derived CDR1 and CDR2 are LGHDT and YNNKEL (reference sequence). The CDR3 DNA follows: TGTGCCAGCAGCCACGGACAGGAGGTGGGCGAGCAGTACTTC. This sequence encodes CASSHGQEVGEQYF.

V is TRBV9 and J is TRBJ2-1, with 7 positions matching TRBD1. The CDR3 totals 15 residues. Trimming removed 4 bases from V and 2 bases from J; junction bases left unmatched: 6. The germline V gene has CDR1 SGDLS and CDR2 YYNGEE. CDR3: CASSLTGSTYNEQFF. CDR3 sequence (DNA): TGTGCCAGCAGCCTGACAGGGTCCACCTACAATGAGCAGTTCTTC. The whole variable domain, filled in from reference TRBV9 and TRBJ2-1, reads DSGVTQTPKHLITATGQRVTLRCSPRSGDLSVYWYQQSLDQGLQFLIQYYNGEERAKGNILERFSAQQFPDLHSELNLSSLELGDSALYFCASSLTGSTYNEQFFGPGTRLTVL.

The J gene is TRBJ2-7, the V gene TRBV19, with TRBD1 identical over 9 bases. Unmatched junction bases numbered 9, after V lost 6 bases and J lost 3 bases. CDR3 length: 15 amino acids. The germline CDR1 and CDR2 sequences are LNHDA and SQIVND (reference sequence). The CDR3 here is CASSHPGQGLYEQYF. As DNA, the CDR3 is TGTGCCAGTAGCCATCCGGGACAGGGCCTCTACGAGCAGTACTTC.

The count of this clonotype is one. The chain employs TRBV20-1 and TRBJ2-3, with D unresolved. Trimming stripped 5 bases from V and 5 bases from J, with 5 bases between. CDR3 size: 10 residues. Germline lookup yields CDR1 DFQATT and CDR2 SNEGSKA (reference sequence). CDR3: CSASEDTQYF. In DNA form, the CDR3 reads TGCAGTGCTTCCGAAGATACGCAGTATTTT.

This sequence joins TRBV29-1 and TRBJ2-3, with 8 bases fitting TRBD2. The germline V gene has CDR1 SQVTM and CDR2 ANQGSEA. V was pared by 5 bases and J by 3 bases, with 10 bases of the junction left unmatched. The CDR3 sequence is 15 residues long. The CDR3 sequence: CSVHSLAGSTDTQYF. The CDR3 DNA is TGCAGCGTTCATAGTTTAGCGGGATCAACAGATACGCAGTATTTT.

The rearrangement joins TRBV7-3 to TRBJ2-3; D possibly uses TRBD1 or TRBD2 (5 bases each). Germline V gene sequence: CDR1 SGHTA, CDR2 FQGTGA. The CDR3 runs to 15 residues. V shed 1 base and J shed 0 bases, with 8 bases lying between them. The CDR3 sequence is CASSLSRDSTDTQYF. CDR3 bases: TGTGCCAGCAGCTTAAGTCGGGACAGCACAGATACGCAGTATTTT.

This clonotype appeared once. This chain joins TRBV4-1 and TRBJ2-7; D is undetermined. Per the germline V gene, CDR1 is MGHRA and CDR2 is YSYEKL. The CDR3 consists of 17 residues. Trimming took off 0 bases at V and 2 bases at J, with 17 bases between the two ends. The CDR3 nucleotides read TGCGCCAGCAGCCAAGAAAACCCAAGTAGCAGGCCCTACGAGCAGTACTTC. Translation gives CASSQENPSSRPYEQYF.

The chain employs TRBV20-1 and TRBJ2-3; tentative D call: TRBD2 (6 bases). The CDR3 runs to 16 residues. Trimming left V 3 bases short and J 4 bases short, with 20 bases between. From germline, CDR1 is DFQATT and CDR2 SNEGSKA (reference sequence). CDR3 protein: CSASPLSSVRADTQYF. CDR3 in DNA: TGCAGTGCTAGTCCTCTTTCTAGCGTTAGGGCAGATACGCAGTATTTT.

This chain joins TRBV29-1 and TRBJ2-3; TRBD1 matches at 9 bases. There are 13 residues in the CDR3. Per the germline V gene, CDR1 is SQVTM and CDR2 is ANQGSEA. J gave up 4 bases and V 5 bases, and 4 bases lay outside the gene matches. CDR3 coding DNA: TGCAGCGTTCGACAGGGGGGGCCAGATACGCAGTATTTT. Amino acid sequence: CSVRQGGPDTQYF.